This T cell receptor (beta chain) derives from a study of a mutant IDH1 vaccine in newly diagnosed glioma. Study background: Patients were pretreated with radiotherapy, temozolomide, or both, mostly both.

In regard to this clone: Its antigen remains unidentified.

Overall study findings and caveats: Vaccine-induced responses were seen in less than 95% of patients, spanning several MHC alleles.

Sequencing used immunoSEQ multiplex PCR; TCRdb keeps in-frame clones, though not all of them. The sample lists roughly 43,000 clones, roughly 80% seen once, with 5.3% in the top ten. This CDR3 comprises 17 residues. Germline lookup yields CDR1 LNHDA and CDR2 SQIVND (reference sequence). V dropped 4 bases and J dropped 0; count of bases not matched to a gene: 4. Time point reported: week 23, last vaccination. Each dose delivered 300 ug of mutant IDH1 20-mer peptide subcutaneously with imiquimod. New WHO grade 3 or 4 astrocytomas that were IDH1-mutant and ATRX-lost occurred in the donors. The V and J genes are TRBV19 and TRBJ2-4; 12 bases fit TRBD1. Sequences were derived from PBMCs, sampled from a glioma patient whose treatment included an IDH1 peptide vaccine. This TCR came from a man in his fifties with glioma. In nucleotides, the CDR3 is TGTGCCAGTAGTAGGGACAGGGGGCGCGAAGCCAAAAACATTCAGTACTTC. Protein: CASSRDRGREAKNIQYF.